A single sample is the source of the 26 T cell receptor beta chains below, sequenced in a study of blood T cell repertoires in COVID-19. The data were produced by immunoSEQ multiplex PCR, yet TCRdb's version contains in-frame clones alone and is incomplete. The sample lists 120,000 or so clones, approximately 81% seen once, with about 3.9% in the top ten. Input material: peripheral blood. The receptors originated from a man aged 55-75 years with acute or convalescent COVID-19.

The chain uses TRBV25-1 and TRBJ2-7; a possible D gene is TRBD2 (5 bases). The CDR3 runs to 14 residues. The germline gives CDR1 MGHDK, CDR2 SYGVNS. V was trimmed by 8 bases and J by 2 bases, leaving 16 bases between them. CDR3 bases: TGTGCCAGCCTTCGTCGACCGGGGACCTACGAGCAGTACTTC. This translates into CASLRRPGTYEQYF.

The CDR3, as DNA: TGTGCCACCGGGACTAGGGGGACCACAGATACGCAGTATTTT. This sequence encodes CATGTRGTTDTQYF. J is TRBJ2-3 and V is TRBV24-1; 8 bases match TRBD2. The J segment lost 2 bases and the V segment lost 9 bases, leaving 6 bases of the junction unmatched. This CDR3 spans 14 amino acids. Looked up from germline, CDR1 is KGHDR and CDR2 is SFDVKD.

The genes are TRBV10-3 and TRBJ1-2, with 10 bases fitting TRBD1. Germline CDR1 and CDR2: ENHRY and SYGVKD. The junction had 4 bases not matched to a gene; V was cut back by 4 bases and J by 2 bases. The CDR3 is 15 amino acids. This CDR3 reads CAISGGQGINYGYTF. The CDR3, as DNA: TGTGCCATCAGTGGGGGACAGGGGATCAACTATGGCTACACCTTC.

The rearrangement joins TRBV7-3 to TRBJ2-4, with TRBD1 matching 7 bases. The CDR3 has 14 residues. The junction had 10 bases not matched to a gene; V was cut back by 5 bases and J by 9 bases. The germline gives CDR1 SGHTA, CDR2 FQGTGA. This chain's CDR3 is CASSPAGGDGIQYF. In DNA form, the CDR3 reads TGTGCCAGCAGCCCCGCAGGGGGAGACGGCATTCAGTACTTC.

The CDR3 sequence is CAIRTAGGYTF. CDR3 DNA: TGTGCCATAAGGACGGCGGGCGGCTACACCTTC. The V call is TRBV28, the J call TRBJ1-2; D unresolved. CDR3 size: 11 residues. V was pared by 10 bases and J by 8 bases, with 14 bases between. CDR1 is MDHEN and CDR2 is SYDVKM in the germline V gene.

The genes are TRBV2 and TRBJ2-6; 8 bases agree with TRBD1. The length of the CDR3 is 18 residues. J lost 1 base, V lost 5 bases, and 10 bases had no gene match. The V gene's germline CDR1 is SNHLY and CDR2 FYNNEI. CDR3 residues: CASSSGQGAGSGANVLTF. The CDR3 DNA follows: TGTGCCAGCAGTTCTGGACAGGGAGCCGGGTCTGGGGCCAACGTCCTGACTTTC.

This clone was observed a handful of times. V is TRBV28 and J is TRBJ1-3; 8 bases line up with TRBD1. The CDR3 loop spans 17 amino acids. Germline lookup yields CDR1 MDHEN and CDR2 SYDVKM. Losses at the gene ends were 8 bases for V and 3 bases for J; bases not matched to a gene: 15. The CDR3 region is CASEGQGISLGGNTIYF. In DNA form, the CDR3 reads TGTGCCAGCGAAGGACAGGGAATTAGTCTTGGTGGAAACACCATATATTTT.

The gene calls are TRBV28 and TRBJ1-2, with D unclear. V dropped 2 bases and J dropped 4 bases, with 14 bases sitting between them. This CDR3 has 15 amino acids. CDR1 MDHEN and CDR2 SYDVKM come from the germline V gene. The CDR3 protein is CASSLGGPGGYGYTF. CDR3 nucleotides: TGTGCCAGCAGTTTAGGTGGCCCAGGTGGCTATGGCTACACCTTC.

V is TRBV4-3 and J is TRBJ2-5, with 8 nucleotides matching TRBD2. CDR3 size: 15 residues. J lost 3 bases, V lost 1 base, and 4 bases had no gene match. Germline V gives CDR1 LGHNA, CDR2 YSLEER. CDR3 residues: CASSQGNSGKETQYF. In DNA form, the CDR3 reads TGCGCCAGCAGCCAAGGGAATAGCGGGAAAGAGACCCAGTACTTC.

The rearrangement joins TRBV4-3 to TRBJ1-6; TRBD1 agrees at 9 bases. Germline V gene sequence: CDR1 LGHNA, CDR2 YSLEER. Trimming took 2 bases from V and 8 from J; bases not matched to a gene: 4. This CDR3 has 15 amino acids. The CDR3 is CASSQLQGAHSPLHF. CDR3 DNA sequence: TGCGCCAGCAGCCAACTACAGGGGGCCCATTCACCCCTCCACTTT.

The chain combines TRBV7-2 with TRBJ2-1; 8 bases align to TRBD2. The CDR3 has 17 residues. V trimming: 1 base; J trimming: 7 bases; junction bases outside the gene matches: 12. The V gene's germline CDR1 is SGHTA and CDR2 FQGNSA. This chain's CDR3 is CASSLGGRSGRGNEQFF. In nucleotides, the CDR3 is TGTGCCAGCAGCTTAGGAGGTCGCAGCGGGAGAGGTAATGAGCAGTTCTTC.

The CDR3 DNA follows: TGTGCCAGCAGCTTGGAGGGTAGCGGGACGGATGAGCAGTTCTTC. This encodes CASSLEGSGTDEQFF. The V gene is TRBV5-4, the J gene TRBJ2-1; 8 bases are a match to TRBD2. V lost 0 bases, J lost 8 bases, and 7 bases stayed unmatched. The CDR3 has 15 residues. The V gene's germline CDR1 is SGHNT and CDR2 YYREEE (reference sequence).

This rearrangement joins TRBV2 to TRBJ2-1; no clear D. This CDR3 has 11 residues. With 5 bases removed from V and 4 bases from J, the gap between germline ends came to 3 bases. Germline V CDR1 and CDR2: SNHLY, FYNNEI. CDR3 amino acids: CASSYYNEQFF. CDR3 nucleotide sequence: TGTGCCAGCAGTTATTACAATGAGCAGTTCTTC.

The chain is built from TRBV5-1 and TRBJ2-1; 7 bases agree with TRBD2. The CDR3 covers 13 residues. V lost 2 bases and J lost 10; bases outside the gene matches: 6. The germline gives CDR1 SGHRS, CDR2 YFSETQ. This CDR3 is CASSFGGREEQFF. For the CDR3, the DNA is TGCGCCAGCAGCTTCGGGGGGAGAGAAGAGCAGTTCTTC.

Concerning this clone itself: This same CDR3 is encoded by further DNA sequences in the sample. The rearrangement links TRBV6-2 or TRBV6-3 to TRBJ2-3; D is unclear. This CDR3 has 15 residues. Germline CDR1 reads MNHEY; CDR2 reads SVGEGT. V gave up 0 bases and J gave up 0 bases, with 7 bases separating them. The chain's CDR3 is CASSYSLTSTDTQYF. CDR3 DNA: TGTGCCAGCAGTTACTCTCTAACTAGCACAGATACGCAGTATTTT.

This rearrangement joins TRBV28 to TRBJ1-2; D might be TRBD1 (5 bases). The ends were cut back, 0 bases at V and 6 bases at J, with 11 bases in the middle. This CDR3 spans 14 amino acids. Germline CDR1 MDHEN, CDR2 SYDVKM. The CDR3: CASSLWGPSHGYTF. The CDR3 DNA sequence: TGTGCCAGCAGTTTATGGGGGCCCTCCCATGGCTACACCTTC.

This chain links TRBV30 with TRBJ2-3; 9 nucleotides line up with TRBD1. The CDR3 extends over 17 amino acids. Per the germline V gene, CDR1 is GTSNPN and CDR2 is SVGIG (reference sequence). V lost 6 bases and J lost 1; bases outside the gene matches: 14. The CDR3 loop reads CACTSTGTGSGTDTQYF. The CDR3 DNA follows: TGTGCCTGTACCAGTACCGGGACAGGGTCTGGCACAGATACGCAGTATTTT.

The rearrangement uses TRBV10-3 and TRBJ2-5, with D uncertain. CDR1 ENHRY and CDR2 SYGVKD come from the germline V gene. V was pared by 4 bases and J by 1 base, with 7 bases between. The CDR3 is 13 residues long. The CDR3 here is CAISGAAQETQYF. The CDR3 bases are TGTGCCATCAGTGGGGCAGCCCAAGAGACCCAGTACTTC.

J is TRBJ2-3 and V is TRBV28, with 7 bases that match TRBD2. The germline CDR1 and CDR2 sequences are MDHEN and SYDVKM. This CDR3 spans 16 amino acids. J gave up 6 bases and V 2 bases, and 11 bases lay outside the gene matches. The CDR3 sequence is CASSLGLAVGRDTQYF. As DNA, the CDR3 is TGTGCCAGCAGTTTAGGGCTAGCGGTGGGAAGGGATACGCAGTATTTT.

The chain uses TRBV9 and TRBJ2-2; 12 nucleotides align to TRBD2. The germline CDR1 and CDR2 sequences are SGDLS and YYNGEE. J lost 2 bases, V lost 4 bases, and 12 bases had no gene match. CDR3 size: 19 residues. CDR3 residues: CASSPFPRTSGANTGELFF. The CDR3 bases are TGTGCCAGCAGCCCCTTCCCCCGGACTAGCGGGGCAAACACCGGGGAGCTGTTTTTT.

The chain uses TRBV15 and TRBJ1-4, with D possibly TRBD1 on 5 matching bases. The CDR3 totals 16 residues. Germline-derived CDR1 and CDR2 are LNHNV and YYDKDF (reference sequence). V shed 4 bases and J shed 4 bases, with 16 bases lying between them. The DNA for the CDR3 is TGTGCCACCAGCATCGACAATTTCGGGGGTAATGAAAAACTGTTTTTT. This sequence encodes CATSIDNFGGNEKLFF.

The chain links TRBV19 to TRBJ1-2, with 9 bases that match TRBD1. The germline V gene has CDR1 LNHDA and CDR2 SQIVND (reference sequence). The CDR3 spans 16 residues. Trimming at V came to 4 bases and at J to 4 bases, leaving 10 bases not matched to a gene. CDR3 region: CASSRGQGRPVYGYTF. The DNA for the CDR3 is TGTGCCAGTAGTAGGGGACAGGGCCGCCCCGTCTATGGCTACACCTTC.

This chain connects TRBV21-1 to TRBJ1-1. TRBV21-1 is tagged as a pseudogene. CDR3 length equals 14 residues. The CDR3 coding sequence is TGTGCCAGCAACGCAAGGGGAGGGGACAATGAAGCTTTCTTT. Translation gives CASNARGGDNEAFF.

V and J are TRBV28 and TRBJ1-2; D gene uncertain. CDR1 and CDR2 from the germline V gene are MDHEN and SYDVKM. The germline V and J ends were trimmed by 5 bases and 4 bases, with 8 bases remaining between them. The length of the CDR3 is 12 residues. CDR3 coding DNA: TGTGCCAGCAGTATGTCCCTCTATGGCTACACCTTC. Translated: CASSMSLYGYTF.

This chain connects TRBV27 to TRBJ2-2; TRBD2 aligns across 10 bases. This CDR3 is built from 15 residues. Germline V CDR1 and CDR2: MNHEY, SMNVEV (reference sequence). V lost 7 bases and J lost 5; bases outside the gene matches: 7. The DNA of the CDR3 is TGTGCCAGCACCAAAGCGGGAGGGGAAACCGGGGAGCTGTTTTTT. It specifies CASTKAGGETGELFF.

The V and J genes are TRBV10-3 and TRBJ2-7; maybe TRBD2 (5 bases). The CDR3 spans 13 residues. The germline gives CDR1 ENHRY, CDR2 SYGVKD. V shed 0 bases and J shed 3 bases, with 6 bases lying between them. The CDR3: CAISESRGYEQYF. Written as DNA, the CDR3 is TGTGCCATCAGTGAGTCCCGGGGCTACGAGCAGTACTTC.